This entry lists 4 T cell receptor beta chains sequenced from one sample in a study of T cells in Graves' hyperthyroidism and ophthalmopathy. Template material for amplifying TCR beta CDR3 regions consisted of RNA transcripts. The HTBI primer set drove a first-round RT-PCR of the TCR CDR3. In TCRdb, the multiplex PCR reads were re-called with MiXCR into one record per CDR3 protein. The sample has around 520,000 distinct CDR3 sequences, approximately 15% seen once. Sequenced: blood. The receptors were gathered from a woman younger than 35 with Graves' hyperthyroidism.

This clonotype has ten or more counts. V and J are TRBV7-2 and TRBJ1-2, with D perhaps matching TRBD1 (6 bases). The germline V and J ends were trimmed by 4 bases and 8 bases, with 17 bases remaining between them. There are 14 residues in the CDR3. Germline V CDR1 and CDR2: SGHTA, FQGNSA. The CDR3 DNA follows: TGTGCCAGCAGCTCGAGGGGGGCATTTGCGGGCTACACCTTC. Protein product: CASSSRGAFAGYTF.

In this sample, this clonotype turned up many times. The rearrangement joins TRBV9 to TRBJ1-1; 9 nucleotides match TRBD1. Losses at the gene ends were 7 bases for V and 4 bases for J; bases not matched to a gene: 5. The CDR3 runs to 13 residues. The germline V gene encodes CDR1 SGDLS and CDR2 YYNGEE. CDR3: CASGTGQGTEAFF. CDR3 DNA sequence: TGTGCCAGCGGGACAGGGCAGGGCACTGAAGCTTTCTTT.

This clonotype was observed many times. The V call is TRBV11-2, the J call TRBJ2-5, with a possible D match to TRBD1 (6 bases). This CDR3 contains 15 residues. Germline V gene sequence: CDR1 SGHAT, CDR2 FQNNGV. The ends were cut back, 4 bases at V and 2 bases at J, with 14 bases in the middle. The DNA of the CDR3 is TGTGCCAGCAGCTCCTGGGACAAACTGCAAGAGACCCAGTACTTC. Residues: CASSSWDKLQETQYF.

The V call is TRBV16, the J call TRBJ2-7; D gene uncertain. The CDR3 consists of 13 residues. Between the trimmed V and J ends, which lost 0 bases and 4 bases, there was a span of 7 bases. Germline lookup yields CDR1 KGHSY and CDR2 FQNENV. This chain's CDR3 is CASSQSMVYEQYV. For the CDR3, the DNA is TGTGCCAGCAGCCAATCTATGGTGTACGAGCAGTACGTC.